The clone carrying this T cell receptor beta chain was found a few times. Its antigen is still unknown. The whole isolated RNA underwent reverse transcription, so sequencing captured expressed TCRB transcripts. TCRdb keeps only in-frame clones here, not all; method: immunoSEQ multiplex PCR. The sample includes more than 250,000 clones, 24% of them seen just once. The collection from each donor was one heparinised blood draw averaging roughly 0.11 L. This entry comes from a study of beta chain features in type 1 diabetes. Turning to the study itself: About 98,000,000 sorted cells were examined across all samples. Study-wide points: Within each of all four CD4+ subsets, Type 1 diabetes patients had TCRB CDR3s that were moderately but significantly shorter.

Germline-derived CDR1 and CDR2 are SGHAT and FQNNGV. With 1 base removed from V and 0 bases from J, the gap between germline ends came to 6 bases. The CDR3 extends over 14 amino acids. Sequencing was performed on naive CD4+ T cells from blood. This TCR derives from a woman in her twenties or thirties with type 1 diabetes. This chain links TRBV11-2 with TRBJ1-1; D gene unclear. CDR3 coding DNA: TGTGCCAGCAGCTTAGGTCAGTTGAACACTGAAGCTTTCTTT. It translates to CASSLGQLNTEAFF.